This entry concerns a single T cell receptor beta chain. The antigen is unknown. This specimen belongs to a study of cytomegalovirus exposure and HLA in healthy donors. General observations from the study: Most of the TCR beta V segments (in an earlier analysis) were productive either about 87% or about 30% of the time.

V was clipped by 7 bases and J by 4 bases; unmatched bases: 8. CDR1 is LNHDA, CDR2 SQIVND, per germline (reference sequence). The CDR3 length is 14 residues. Amplification used 60 Vbeta primers and 13 Jbeta primers. Assay: immunoSEQ multiplex PCR; the TCRdb copy retains only in-frame clones and omits some. The sample has under 100,000 clones; under 90% are singletons. Sequences were obtained from PBMCs. This sequence joins TRBV19 and TRBJ1-2, with TRBD1 identical over 8 bases. The receptor comes from a woman aged 70-85 years in good health and CMV-seropositive. The CDR3, as DNA: TGTGCCAGTAATAAGGACAGGGACAGCTATGGCTACACCTTC. Translation gives CASNKDRDSYGYTF. Full variable domain (rest looked up from reference TRBV19 and TRBJ1-2): DGGITQSPKYLFRKEGQNVTLSCEQNLNHDAMYWYRQDPGQGLRLIYYSQIVNDFQKGDIAEGYSVSREKKESFPLTVTSAQKNPTAFYLCASNKDRDSYGYTFGSGTRLTVV.